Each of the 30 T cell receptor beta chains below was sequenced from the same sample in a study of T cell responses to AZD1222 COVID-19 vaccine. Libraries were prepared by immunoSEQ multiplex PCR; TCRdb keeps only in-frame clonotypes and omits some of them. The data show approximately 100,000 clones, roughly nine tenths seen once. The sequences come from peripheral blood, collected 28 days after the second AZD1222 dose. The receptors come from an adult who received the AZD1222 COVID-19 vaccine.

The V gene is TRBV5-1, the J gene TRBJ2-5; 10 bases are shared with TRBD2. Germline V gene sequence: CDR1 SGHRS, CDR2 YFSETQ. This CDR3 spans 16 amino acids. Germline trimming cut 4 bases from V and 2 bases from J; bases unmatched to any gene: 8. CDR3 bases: TGCGCCAGCAGCCAAACTAGCGGGGTATTACAAGAGACCCAGTACTTC. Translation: CASSQTSGVLQETQYF.

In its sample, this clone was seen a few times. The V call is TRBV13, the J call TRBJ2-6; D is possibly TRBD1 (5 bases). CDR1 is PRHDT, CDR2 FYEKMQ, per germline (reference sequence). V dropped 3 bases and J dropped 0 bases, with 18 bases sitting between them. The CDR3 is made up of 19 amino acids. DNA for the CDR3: TGTGCCAGCAGCTTGGATGCGCGACAGAGTTCCTCTGGGGCCAACGTCCTGACTTTC. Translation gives CASSLDARQSSSGANVLTF.

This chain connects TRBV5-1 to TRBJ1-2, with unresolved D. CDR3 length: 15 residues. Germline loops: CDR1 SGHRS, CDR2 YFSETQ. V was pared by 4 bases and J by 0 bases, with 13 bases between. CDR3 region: CASSLREGANYGYTF. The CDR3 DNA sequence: TGCGCCAGCAGCCTCCGGGAGGGCGCTAACTATGGCTACACCTTC.

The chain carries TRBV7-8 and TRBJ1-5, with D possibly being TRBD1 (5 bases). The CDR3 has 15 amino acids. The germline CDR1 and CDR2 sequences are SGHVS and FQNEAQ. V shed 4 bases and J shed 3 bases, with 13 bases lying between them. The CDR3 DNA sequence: TGTGCCAGCAGCTCAACTGACAGTTCCAATCAGCCCCAGCATTTT. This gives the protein CASSSTDSSNQPQHF.

The CDR3, as DNA: TGTGCCAGCAGTTTCCAGGGATCGAGCACTGAAGCTTTCTTT. Amino acid sequence: CASSFQGSSTEAFF. The chain has TRBV27 and TRBJ1-1, with a weak D call TRBD1 (5 bases). Between the trimmed V and J ends, which lost 3 bases and 4 bases, there was a span of 12 bases. The CDR3 is made up of 14 amino acids. Germline assignment: CDR1 MNHEY and CDR2 SMNVEV (reference sequence).

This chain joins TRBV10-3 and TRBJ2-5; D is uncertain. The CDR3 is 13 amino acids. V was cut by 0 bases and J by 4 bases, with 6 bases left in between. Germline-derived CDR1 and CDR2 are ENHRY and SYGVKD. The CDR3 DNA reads TGTGCCATCAGTGAGTCCCGGGCAGAGACCCAGTACTTC. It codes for CAISESRAETQYF.

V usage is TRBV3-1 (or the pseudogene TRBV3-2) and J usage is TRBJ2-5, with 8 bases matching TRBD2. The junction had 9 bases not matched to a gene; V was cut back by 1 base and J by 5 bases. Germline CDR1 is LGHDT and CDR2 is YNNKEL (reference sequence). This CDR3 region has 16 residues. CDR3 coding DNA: TGTGCCAGCAGCCAAGCCGGGGGGGGTTTGAGGGAGACCCAGTACTTC. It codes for CASSQAGGGLRETQYF.

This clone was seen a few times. The CDR3 region is CASSLPSGTDTQYF. The CDR3 DNA reads TGCGCCAGCAGCTTGCCTAGCGGCACAGATACGCAGTATTTT. The chain is built from TRBV5-1 and TRBJ2-3; maybe TRBD2 (6 bases). The V and J ends lost 1 base and 1 base respectively, with 7 bases between them. CDR1 and CDR2 (germline): SGHRS, YFSETQ. This CDR3 spans 14 amino acids.

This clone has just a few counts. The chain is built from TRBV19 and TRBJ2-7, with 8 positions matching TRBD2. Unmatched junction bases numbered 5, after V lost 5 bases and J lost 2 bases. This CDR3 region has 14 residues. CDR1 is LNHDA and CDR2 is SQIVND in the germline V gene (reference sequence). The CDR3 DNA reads TGTGCCAGTAGTGAGCGGGAGTTCCCCTACGAGCAGTACTTC. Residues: CASSEREFPYEQYF.

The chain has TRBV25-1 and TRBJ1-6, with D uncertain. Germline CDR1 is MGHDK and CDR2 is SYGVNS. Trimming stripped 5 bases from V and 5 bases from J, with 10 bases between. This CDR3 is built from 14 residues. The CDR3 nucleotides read TGTGCCAGCAGTCCAGGTGGGGATAATTCACCCCTCCACTTT. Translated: CASSPGGDNSPLHF.

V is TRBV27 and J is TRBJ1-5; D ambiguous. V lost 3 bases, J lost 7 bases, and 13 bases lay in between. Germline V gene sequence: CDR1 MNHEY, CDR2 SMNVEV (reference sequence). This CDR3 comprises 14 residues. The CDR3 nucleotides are TGTGCCAGCAGTTTGGGTACGGGAGGACAGCCCCAGCATTTT. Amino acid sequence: CASSLGTGGQPQHF.

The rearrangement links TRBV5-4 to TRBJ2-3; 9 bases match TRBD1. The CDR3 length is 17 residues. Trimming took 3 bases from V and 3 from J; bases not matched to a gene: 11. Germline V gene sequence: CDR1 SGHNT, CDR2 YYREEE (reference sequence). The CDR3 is CASSSGGTGFGTDTQYF. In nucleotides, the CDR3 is TGTGCCAGCAGCTCTGGTGGGACAGGGTTTGGGACAGATACGCAGTATTTT.

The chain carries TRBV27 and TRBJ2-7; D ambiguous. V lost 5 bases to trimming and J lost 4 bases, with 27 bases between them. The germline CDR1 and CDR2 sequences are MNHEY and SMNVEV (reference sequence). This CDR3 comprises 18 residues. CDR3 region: CASSPTPGKLKGRYEQYF. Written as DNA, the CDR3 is TGTGCCAGCAGTCCCACCCCCGGAAAACTCAAAGGTCGATACGAGCAGTACTTC.

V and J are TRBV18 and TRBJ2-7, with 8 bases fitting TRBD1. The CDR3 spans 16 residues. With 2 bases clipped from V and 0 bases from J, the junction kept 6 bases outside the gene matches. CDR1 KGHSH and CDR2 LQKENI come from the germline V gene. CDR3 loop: CASSPTGTGLSYEQYF. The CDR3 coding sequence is TGTGCCAGCTCACCAACCGGGACAGGCCTCTCCTACGAGCAGTACTTC.

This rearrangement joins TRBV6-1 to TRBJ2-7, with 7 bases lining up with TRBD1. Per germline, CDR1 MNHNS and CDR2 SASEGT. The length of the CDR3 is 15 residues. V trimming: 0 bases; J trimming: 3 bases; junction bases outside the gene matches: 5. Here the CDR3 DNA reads TGTGCCAGCAGTGAAGCCTACAGGGGCTTCTACGAGCAGTACTTC. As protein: CASSEAYRGFYEQYF.

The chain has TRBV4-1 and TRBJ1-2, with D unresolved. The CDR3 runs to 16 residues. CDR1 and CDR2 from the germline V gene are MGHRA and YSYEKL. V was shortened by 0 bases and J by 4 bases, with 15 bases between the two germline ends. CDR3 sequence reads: CASSQDSTWGTYGYTF. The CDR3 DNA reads TGCGCCAGCAGCCAAGATTCAACGTGGGGAACCTATGGCTACACCTTC.

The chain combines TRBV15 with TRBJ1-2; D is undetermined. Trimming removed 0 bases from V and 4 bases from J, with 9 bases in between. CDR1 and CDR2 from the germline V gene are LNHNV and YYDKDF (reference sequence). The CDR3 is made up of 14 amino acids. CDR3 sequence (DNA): TGTGCCACCAGCAGAGACAGAGAATTCTATGGCTACACCTTC. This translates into CATSRDREFYGYTF.

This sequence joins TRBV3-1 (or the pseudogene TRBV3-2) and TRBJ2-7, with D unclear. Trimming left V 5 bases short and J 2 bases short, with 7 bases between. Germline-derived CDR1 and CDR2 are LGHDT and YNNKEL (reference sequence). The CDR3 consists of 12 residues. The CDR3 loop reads CASSDLPYEQYF. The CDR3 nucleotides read TGTGCCAGCAGCGATTTACCCTACGAGCAGTACTTC.

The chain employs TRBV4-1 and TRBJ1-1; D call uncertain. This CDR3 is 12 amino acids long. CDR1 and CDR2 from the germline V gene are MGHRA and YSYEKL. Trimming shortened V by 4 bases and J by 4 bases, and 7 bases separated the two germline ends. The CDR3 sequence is CASSPVGTEAFF. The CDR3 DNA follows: TGCGCCAGCAGCCCGGTGGGCACTGAAGCTTTCTTT.

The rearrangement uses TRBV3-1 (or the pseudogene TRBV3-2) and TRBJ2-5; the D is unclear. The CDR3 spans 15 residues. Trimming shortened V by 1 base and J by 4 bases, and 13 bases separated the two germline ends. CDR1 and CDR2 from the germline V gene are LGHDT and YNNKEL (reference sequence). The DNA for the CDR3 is TGTGCCAGCAGCCAAGGCGGAGATGTATCAGAGACCCAGTACTTC. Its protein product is CASSQGGDVSETQYF.

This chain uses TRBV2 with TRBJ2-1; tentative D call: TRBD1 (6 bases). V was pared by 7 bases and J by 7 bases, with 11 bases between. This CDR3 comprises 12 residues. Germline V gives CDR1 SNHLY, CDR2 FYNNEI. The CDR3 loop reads CASNNRENEQFF. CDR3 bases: TGTGCCAGCAATAACAGGGAAAATGAGCAGTTCTTC.

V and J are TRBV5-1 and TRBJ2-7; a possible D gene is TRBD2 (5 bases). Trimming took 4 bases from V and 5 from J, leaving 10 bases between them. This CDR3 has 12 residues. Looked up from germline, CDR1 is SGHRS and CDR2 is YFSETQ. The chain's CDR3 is CASSEGSHEQYF. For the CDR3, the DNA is TGCGCCAGCAGCGAGGGATCCCACGAGCAGTACTTC.

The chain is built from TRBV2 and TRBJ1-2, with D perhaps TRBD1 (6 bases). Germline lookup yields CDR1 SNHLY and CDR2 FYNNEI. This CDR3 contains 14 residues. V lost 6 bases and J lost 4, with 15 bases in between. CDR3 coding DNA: TGTGCCAGCAGATATACAGGGTCGGGCTATGGCTACACCTTC. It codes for CASRYTGSGYGYTF.

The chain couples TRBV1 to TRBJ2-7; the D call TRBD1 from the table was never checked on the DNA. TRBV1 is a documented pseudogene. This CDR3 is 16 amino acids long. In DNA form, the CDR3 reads TGCACCAGCAGCCAAGTCGGGACAGTGAGTATCTACGAGCAGTACTTC. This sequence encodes CTSSQVGTVSIYEQYF.

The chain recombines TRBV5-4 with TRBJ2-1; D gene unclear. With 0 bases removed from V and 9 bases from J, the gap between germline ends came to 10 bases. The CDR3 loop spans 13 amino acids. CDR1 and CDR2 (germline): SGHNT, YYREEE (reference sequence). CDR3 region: CASSLVPVGEQFF. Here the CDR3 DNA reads TGTGCCAGCAGCTTGGTACCTGTCGGTGAGCAGTTCTTC.

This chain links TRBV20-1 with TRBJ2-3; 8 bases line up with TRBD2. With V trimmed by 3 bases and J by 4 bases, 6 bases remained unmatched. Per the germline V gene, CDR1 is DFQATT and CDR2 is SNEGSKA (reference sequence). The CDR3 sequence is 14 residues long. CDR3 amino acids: CSASNTGGSDTQYF. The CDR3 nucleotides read TGCAGTGCTAGTAACACGGGAGGGTCAGATACGCAGTATTTT.

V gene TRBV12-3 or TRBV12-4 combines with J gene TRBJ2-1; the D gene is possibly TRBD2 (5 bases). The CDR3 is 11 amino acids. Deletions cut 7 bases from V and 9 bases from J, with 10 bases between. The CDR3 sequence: CASKEEFEQFF. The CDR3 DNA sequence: TGTGCCAGCAAGGAGGAATTTGAGCAGTTCTTC.

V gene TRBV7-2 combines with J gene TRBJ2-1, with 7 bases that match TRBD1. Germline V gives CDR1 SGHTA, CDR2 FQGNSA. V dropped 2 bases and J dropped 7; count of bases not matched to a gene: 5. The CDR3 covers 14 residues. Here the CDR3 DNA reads TGTGCCAGCAGCTTAATAGACAGGGCGAATGAGCAGTTCTTC. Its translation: CASSLIDRANEQFF.

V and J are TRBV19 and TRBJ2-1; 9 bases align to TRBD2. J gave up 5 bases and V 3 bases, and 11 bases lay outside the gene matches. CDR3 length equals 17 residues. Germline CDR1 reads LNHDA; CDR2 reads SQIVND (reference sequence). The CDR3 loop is CASSISLAGAGNNEQFF. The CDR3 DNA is TGTGCCAGTAGTATCTCATTAGCGGGAGCGGGAAACAATGAGCAGTTCTTC.

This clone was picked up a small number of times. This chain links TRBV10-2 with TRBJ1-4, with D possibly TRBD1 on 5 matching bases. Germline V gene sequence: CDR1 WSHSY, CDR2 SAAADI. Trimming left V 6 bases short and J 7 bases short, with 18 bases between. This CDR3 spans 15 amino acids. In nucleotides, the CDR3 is TGCGCCAGCAGACACGGACTTGAGGGGAGTGAAAAACTGTTTTTT. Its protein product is CASRHGLEGSEKLFF.